These 31 T cell receptor beta chains were sequenced from one sample in a study of blood T cell repertoires in COVID-19. The method was immunoSEQ multiplex PCR; TCRdb's version includes in-frame clones alone and lacks a portion of them. Among some 530,000 clones, roughly 88% were seen once, and the ten largest hold 3% to 3.5%. Sequencing input: peripheral blood. These receptors were taken from a human donor in a cohort sampled during active COVID-19.

The CDR3 bases are TGTGCCAGCAGCTCACCAGTAATAGCCAAAAACATTCAGTACTTC. It encodes CASSSPVIAKNIQYF. The V and J genes are TRBV7-9 and TRBJ2-4, with unresolved D. The CDR3 consists of 15 residues. Per germline, CDR1 SEHNR and CDR2 FQNEAQ (reference sequence). V gave up 4 bases and J gave up 0 bases, with 10 bases separating them.

CDR3 in amino acids: CASSRQPGVYGYTF. CDR3 in DNA: TGTGCCAGCAGCCGTCAACCAGGGGTCTATGGCTACACCTTC. The chain combines TRBV3-1 (or the pseudogene TRBV3-2) with TRBJ1-2; perhaps TRBD1 as D (6 bases). V was trimmed by 4 bases and J by 4 bases, leaving 13 bases between them. CDR1 and CDR2 (germline): LGHDT, YNNKEL (reference sequence). The CDR3 length is 14 residues.

This clone has only one observation. V is TRBV5-6 and J is TRBJ1-1; possibly TRBD1 for D (6 bases). The CDR3 runs 12 residues. V was pared by 1 base and J by 8 bases, with 9 bases between. The germline V gene has CDR1 SGHDT and CDR2 YYEEEE. Here the CDR3 reads CASSLTTGEAFF. The DNA for the CDR3 is TGTGCCAGCAGCTTGACAACAGGGGAAGCTTTCTTT.

The V call is TRBV6-5, the J call TRBJ1-1; D is ambiguous. This CDR3 is 14 amino acids long. The ends were cut back, 9 bases at V and 8 bases at J, with 22 bases in the middle. Germline V gives CDR1 MNHEY, CDR2 SVGAGI. This chain's CDR3 is CASWSEGRPIEAFF. In DNA, the CDR3 is TGTGCCAGTTGGTCTGAGGGCAGGCCAATAGAAGCTTTCTTT.

V and J are TRBV7-2 and TRBJ1-5; TRBD1 might be the D (5 bases). The germline V gene encodes CDR1 SGHTA and CDR2 FQGNSA. CDR3 length equals 14 residues. Trimming took 5 bases from V and 3 from J, leaving 11 bases between them. The CDR3 DNA sequence: TGTGCCAGCAGCCAGCAGGGCTACAATCAGCCCCAGCATTTT. This codes for CASSQQGYNQPQHF. Using reference TRBV7-2 and TRBJ1-5 for the parts outside the CDR3, the full variable domain is GAGVSQSPSNKVTEKGKDVELRCDPISGHTALYWYRQSLGQGLEFLIYFQGNSAPDKSGLPSDRFSAERTGGSVSTLTIQRTQQEDSAVYLCASSQQGYNQPQHFGDGTRLSIL.

The CDR3 region is CASSAYISGNTIYF. In DNA, the CDR3 is TGTGCCAGCAGCGCTTACATCTCTGGAAACACCATATATTTT. V and J are TRBV9 and TRBJ1-3; D is undetermined. The germline V gene encodes CDR1 SGDLS and CDR2 YYNGEE. Between the trimmed V and J ends, which lost 3 bases and 0 bases, there was a span of 7 bases. The CDR3 runs to 14 residues.

The chain links TRBV21-1 to TRBJ2-4; the D call TRBD2 from the table was never checked on the DNA. TRBV21-1 represents a pseudogene. The CDR3 covers 20 residues. CDR3 sequence reads: CASSLQTSGSRGLTKNIQYF. CDR3 coding DNA: TGTGCCAGCAGCCTACAAACTAGCGGGAGTAGGGGCTTAACCAAAAACATTCAGTACTTC.

CDR3 amino acids: CSASNSGRADETQYF. The CDR3 region has the DNA TGCAGTGCTAGTAATAGCGGGAGGGCCGACGAGACCCAGTACTTC. The gene calls are TRBV20-1 and TRBJ2-5; 11 nucleotides align to TRBD2. V lost 3 bases, J lost 5 bases, and 8 bases stayed unmatched. The CDR3 extends over 15 amino acids. In germline, CDR1 is DFQATT, CDR2 SNEGSKA (reference sequence).

This chain connects TRBV5-4 to TRBJ1-1; perhaps TRBD1 as D (5 bases). V lost 0 bases, J lost 0 bases, and 12 bases lay in between. This CDR3 is 16 amino acids long. Germline CDR1 is SGHNT and CDR2 is YYREEE (reference sequence). The CDR3 DNA reads TGTGCCAGCAGCTTGGAGATAGGGGCCATGAACACTGAAGCTTTCTTT. This encodes CASSLEIGAMNTEAFF.

The V call is TRBV19, the J call TRBJ2-5; no definite D call. Germline CDR1 LNHDA, CDR2 SQIVND (reference sequence). The CDR3 has 15 amino acids. V was shortened by 7 bases and J by 1 base, with 16 bases between the two germline ends. CDR3 DNA sequence: TGTGCCAGTATGCCGGTCGGTAGTTCCCAAGAGACCCAGTACTTC. It translates to CASMPVGSSQETQYF.

This clone was found a few times. The V and J genes are TRBV28 and TRBJ2-2; TRBD1 might be the D (5 bases). The CDR3 is made up of 15 amino acids. CDR1 and CDR2 from the germline V gene are MDHEN and SYDVKM. V was trimmed by 3 bases and J by 7 bases, leaving 15 bases between them. The chain's CDR3 is CASSLRYGTGGELFF. In DNA, the CDR3 is TGTGCCAGCAGTTTGAGGTACGGAACAGGCGGGGAGCTGTTTTTT.

The CDR3 DNA is TGTGCCAGCAGTCCGGGACAGGGGGCGGGAGAGACCCAGTACTTC. It encodes CASSPGQGAGETQYF. The chain couples TRBV7-2 to TRBJ2-5; 12 bases agree with TRBD1. Trimming removed 6 bases from V and 4 bases from J; junction bases left unmatched: 6. The CDR3 spans 15 residues. CDR1 and CDR2 from the germline V gene are SGHTA and FQGNSA.

The rearrangement joins TRBV6-1 to TRBJ1-1; D might be TRBD1 (5 bases). Germline lookup yields CDR1 MNHNS and CDR2 SASEGT. Trimming took off 3 bases at V and 1 base at J, with 9 bases between the two ends. This CDR3 region has 14 residues. The CDR3 DNA reads as TGTGCCAGCAGTGATCGACAGCCGAACACTGAAGCTTTCTTT. It is translated as CASSDRQPNTEAFF.

V is TRBV7-3 and J is TRBJ2-5; 10 bases are a match to TRBD2. The CDR3 sequence is 16 residues long. With V trimmed by 1 base and J by 4 bases, 6 bases remained unmatched. Germline-derived CDR1 and CDR2 are SGHTA and FQGTGA. This chain's CDR3 is CASSLSGAGGVETQYF. CDR3 coding DNA: TGTGCCAGCAGCTTAAGTGGAGCGGGAGGGGTAGAGACCCAGTACTTC.

This rearrangement joins TRBV6-6 to TRBJ2-5, with D maybe TRBD2 (6 bases). Germline-derived CDR1 and CDR2 are MNHNY and SVGAGI (reference sequence). With 8 bases removed from V and 5 bases from J, the gap between germline ends came to 21 bases. The CDR3 is 15 amino acids. CDR3 DNA: TGTGCCAGCCGAGCCCGATTATCGGGGGAGGAGACCCAGTACTTC. It codes for CASRARLSGEETQYF.

This clone was seen a few times. The V and J genes are TRBV19 and TRBJ2-7; weak D call: TRBD2 (5 bases). The germline V and J ends were trimmed by 4 bases and 1 base, with 11 bases remaining between them. This CDR3 has 14 residues. CDR1 is LNHDA, CDR2 SQIVND, per germline (reference sequence). CDR3 sequence: CASSTGSRSYEQYF. The CDR3 region has the DNA TGTGCCAGTAGTACGGGATCAAGGTCCTACGAGCAGTACTTC.

This rearrangement joins TRBV28 to TRBJ1-5, with 7 bases that match TRBD1. CDR1 is MDHEN, CDR2 SYDVKM, per germline. The V and J ends lost 6 bases and 7 bases, in that order; junction bases with no gene match: 9. This CDR3 comprises 14 residues. The DNA of the CDR3 is TGTGCCAGCAGGCCTACAGGGGACGGGCAGCCCCAGCATTTT. Residues: CASRPTGDGQPQHF.

The rearrangement joins TRBV7-3 to TRBJ1-1; D gene uncertain. CDR1 is SGHTA, CDR2 FQGTGA, per germline. The CDR3 is 14 amino acids. Between the trimmed V and J ends, which lost 0 bases and 3 bases, there was a span of 8 bases. CDR3 in DNA: TGTGCCAGCAGCTTAACGAGGGAGGACACTGAAGCTTTCTTT. Its protein product is CASSLTREDTEAFF.

V gene TRBV28 combines with J gene TRBJ1-5; a possible D gene is TRBD1 (5 bases). V was cut by 5 bases and J by 5 bases, with 13 bases left in between. Germline V gene sequence: CDR1 MDHEN, CDR2 SYDVKM. CDR3 length: 14 residues. The CDR3 region is CASSQSQGYQPQHF. CDR3 DNA sequence: TGTGCCAGCAGTCAGAGCCAGGGCTATCAGCCCCAGCATTTT.

The chain uses TRBV30 and TRBJ1-1; no firm D call. Per the germline V gene, CDR1 is GTSNPN and CDR2 is SVGIG (reference sequence). CDR3 length: 13 amino acids. Trimming cost V 2 bases and J 4 bases, with 11 bases left between them. In nucleotides, the CDR3 is TGTGCCTGGAGTCCCGAACGAGGCACTGAAGCTTTCTTT. Amino acid sequence: CAWSPERGTEAFF.

Written as DNA, the CDR3 is TGTGCCACCCGAGGGGGACAGGGTTTGACTGAAGCTTTCTTT. This encodes CATRGGQGLTEAFF. V and J are TRBV24-1 and TRBJ1-1; 9 bases line up with TRBD1. V dropped 9 bases and J dropped 5; count of bases not matched to a gene: 9. The CDR3 is made up of 14 amino acids. Germline CDR1 and CDR2: KGHDR and SFDVKD.

The chain recombines TRBV27 with TRBJ2-3; TRBD2 matches 10 bases. V lost 6 bases, J lost 2 bases, and 5 bases stayed unmatched. Germline V gene data show CDR1 as MNHEY and CDR2 as SMNVEV (reference sequence). The CDR3 runs to 15 residues. CDR3 nucleotides: TGTGCCAGCAGGCTAGCGGGAGCGGTCACAGATACGCAGTATTTT. Translating it yields CASRLAGAVTDTQYF.

CDR3 sequence (DNA): TGTGCCAGCAGCCCCAGGGTGGCGGGCACAGATACGCAGTATTTT. Translating gives CASSPRVAGTDTQYF. V usage is TRBV6-4 and J usage is TRBJ2-3, with a weak D call TRBD1 (5 bases). The germline CDR1 and CDR2 sequences are MRHNA and SNTAGT. The V and J ends lost 6 bases and 1 base respectively, with 14 bases between them. This CDR3 is 15 amino acids long.

The chain uses TRBV7-9 and TRBJ2-1; 7 nucleotides match TRBD2. CDR3 size: 12 residues. The ends lost 5 bases at V and 7 bases at J; junction bases unmatched: 2. Germline assignment: CDR1 SEHNR and CDR2 FQNEAQ (reference sequence). DNA of the CDR3: TGTGCCAGCAGCCCGGGACTAAATGAGCAGTTCTTC. This codes for CASSPGLNEQFF.

For the CDR3, the DNA is TGTGCCAGTAGTACAACAGGGGGTCGGGAGACCCAGTACTTC. Its protein product is CASSTTGGRETQYF. The V call is TRBV19, the J call TRBJ2-5; 8 bases are shared with TRBD1. There are 14 residues in the CDR3. CDR1 LNHDA and CDR2 SQIVND come from the germline V gene (reference sequence). Trimming cost V 4 bases and J 5 bases; bases outside gene matches: 6.

This sequence joins TRBV2 and TRBJ2-3; TRBD2 agrees at 7 bases. The CDR3 is 15 amino acids. V lost 6 bases, J lost 2 bases, and 8 bases stayed unmatched. Germline CDR1 and CDR2: SNHLY and FYNNEI. The CDR3 is CASRRERRFTDTQYF. The CDR3, as DNA: TGTGCCAGCAGGCGGGAGAGGCGGTTCACAGATACGCAGTATTTT. The full variable domain, with the rest looked up from reference TRBV2 and TRBJ2-3, is EPEVTQTPSHQVTQMGQEVILRCVPISNHLYFYWYRQILGQKVEFLVSFYNNEISEKSEIFDDQFSVERPDGSNFTLKIRSTKLEDSAMYFCASRRERRFTDTQYFGPGTRLTVL.

The J gene is TRBJ2-7, the V gene TRBV20-1; the match to TRBD1 covers 10 bases. This CDR3 is built from 14 residues. Germline V gives CDR1 DFQATT, CDR2 SNEGSKA (reference sequence). V dropped 3 bases and J dropped 5; count of bases not matched to a gene: 7. CDR3 region: CSASPGTGVDEQYF. DNA of the CDR3: TGCAGTGCTAGTCCCGGGACAGGGGTTGACGAGCAGTACTTC.

Turning to this clone: A read error may produce the germline difference seen at one junction end. V gene TRBV6-5 combines with J gene TRBJ1-5; D is uncertain. CDR1 and CDR2 from the germline V gene are MNHEY and SVGAGI. This CDR3 is built from 15 residues. CDR3 bases: TGTGCCAGCAGGGCCCTCCATCTTAGCGATCAGCCCCAGCATTTT. Protein sequence: CASRALHLSDQPQHF.

The chain links TRBV19 to TRBJ1-2, with 7 bases aligning to TRBD1. Looked up from germline, CDR1 is LNHDA and CDR2 is SQIVND (reference sequence). The CDR3 covers 15 residues. Trimming cost V 6 bases and J 2 bases; bases outside gene matches: 9. Written as DNA, the CDR3 is TGTGCCAGTAGGGATCGACAGGGTAGGAACTATGGCTACACCTTC. It encodes CASRDRQGRNYGYTF.

The rearrangement links TRBV21-1 to TRBJ2-2; TRBD2, the table's D call, was not compared with the DNA. TRBV21-1 is a known pseudogene. This CDR3 is 14 amino acids long. The CDR3 nucleotides read TGTGCCAGCTGTCATTCCGCCGGGGACGGGGAGCTGTTTTTT. Its protein product is CASCHSAGDGELFF.

V and J are TRBV5-1 and TRBJ2-2; 14 positions match TRBD2. This CDR3 has 17 amino acids. The V segment lost 0 bases and the J segment 5 bases; nucleotides outside the gene matches: 3. Germline V lookup: CDR1 SGHRS, CDR2 YFSETQ. The CDR3 loop is CASSLAGTSGSTGELFF. CDR3 DNA sequence: TGCGCCAGCAGCTTGGCCGGGACTAGCGGGAGTACCGGGGAGCTGTTTTTT.